The 25 T cell receptor beta chains listed next were all sequenced from one sample in a study of T cells expressing NK-cell markers. TCRdb re-called the 5' RACE reads and gives one entry per CDR3 protein, without DNA. The specimen's table records about 110,000 distinct CDR3 sequences. Sample: blood T cells: a sorted CD56 or NKG2C T cell subset, CD4+ or CD8+ T cells, or bulk PBMC T cells (not recorded which). Source of these receptors: a woman aged 18-69 years in good health.

V is TRBV5-1 and J is TRBJ2-1; as DNA is missing, the TRBD1 call by TCRdb cannot be tested. This CDR3 comprises 15 residues. Germline values: CDR1 SGHRS, CDR2 YFSETQ. The CDR3 here is CASSLAQGAYNEQFF.

The CDR3 sequence: CATRGDNYNEQFF. V is TRBV7-6 and J is TRBJ2-1; as DNA is missing, the TRBD1 call by TCRdb cannot be tested. CDR3 length: 13 residues. Looked up from germline, CDR1 is SGHVS and CDR2 is FNYEAQ.

J is TRBJ2-7 and V is TRBV7-6. Germline V gives CDR1 SGHVS, CDR2 FNYEAQ. The CDR3 has 15 amino acids. The CDR3 protein is CASSDSAEVSYEQYF.

This sequence joins TRBV4-1 and TRBJ2-3. Germline assignment: CDR1 MGHRA and CDR2 YSYEKL. The CDR3 is 13 amino acids. CDR3 residues: CASSHHRTDTQYF.

The gene calls are TRBV3-1 and TRBJ1-6; no DNA is available, so the TRBD1 call from TCRdb remains unchecked. Germline V gene data show CDR1 as LGHDT and CDR2 as YNNKEL (reference sequence). The CDR3 is made up of 15 amino acids. This chain's CDR3 is CASSGIGQGFSPLHF.

This sequence joins TRBV2 and TRBJ2-1; TCRdb names TRBD1, which stays unverified in the absence of DNA. CDR1 is SNHLY, CDR2 FYNNEI, per germline. The CDR3 has 15 residues. CDR3 protein: CAIIEGGGNYNEQFF.

The J gene is TRBJ2-2, the V gene TRBV7-7; TCRdb gives TRBD1 as the D gene, but with no DNA this cannot be confirmed. In germline, CDR1 is SSHAT, CDR2 FNYEAQ (reference sequence). This CDR3 spans 17 amino acids. The CDR3 region is CASSLAISGGRTGELFF.

The chain carries TRBV29-1 and TRBJ2-1; there is no DNA to check the TCRdb D call of TRBD2. The CDR3 is 15 amino acids. Germline V gene data show CDR1 as SQVTM and CDR2 as ANQGSEA. CDR3 sequence reads: CSVEGASGIYNEQFF.

V gene TRBV9 combines with J gene TRBJ1-1; the TRBD1 assignment by TCRdb is unverifiable without DNA. Germline V gives CDR1 SGDLS, CDR2 YYNGEE. This CDR3 has 13 residues. This CDR3 is CASSGIRETEAFF.

The gene calls are TRBV27 and TRBJ1-6. Per germline, CDR1 MNHEY and CDR2 SMNVEV (reference sequence). This CDR3 region has 11 residues. CDR3 residues: CASTDQGPLHF.

The V call is TRBV5-6, the J call TRBJ2-7; TCRdb calls TRBD2, which cannot be checked without DNA. The CDR3 covers 12 residues. The germline gives CDR1 SGHDT, CDR2 YYEEEE. CDR3 region: CASSPGRAEQYF.

The chain employs TRBV27 and TRBJ1-1. Germline loops: CDR1 MNHEY, CDR2 SMNVEV (reference sequence). The CDR3 consists of 13 residues. The CDR3 here is CASMEGQETEAFF.

This chain links TRBV28 with TRBJ2-1. Germline CDR1 MDHEN, CDR2 SYDVKM. CDR3 length equals 12 residues. Here the CDR3 reads CASSLEGYEQFF.

This chain joins TRBV28 and TRBJ2-7; TCRdb outputs TRBD2, but without DNA this stays unchecked. The CDR3 loop spans 17 amino acids. Germline V lookup: CDR1 MDHEN, CDR2 SYDVKM. CDR3 sequence reads: CASSLSTSGKRSYEQYF.

The chain has TRBV7-2 and TRBJ2-1; TCRdb names TRBD1, which stays unverified in the absence of DNA. The germline gives CDR1 SGHTA, CDR2 FQGNSA. The CDR3 spans 12 residues. The CDR3 here is CASSSGQNEQFF.

This sequence joins TRBV12-3 or TRBV12-4 and TRBJ2-1; the D call from TCRdb, TRBD2, cannot be confirmed without DNA. This CDR3 has 16 residues. The CDR3 is CASSAPGAGGVNEQFF.

The J gene is TRBJ1-3, the V gene TRBV29-1. The germline CDR1 and CDR2 sequences are SQVTM and ANQGSEA. The CDR3 covers 15 residues. CDR3: CSVEARSVAGNTIYF.

This chain links TRBV5-5 with TRBJ1-6. Germline loops: CDR1 SGHKS, CDR2 YYEKEE (reference sequence). The CDR3 is made up of 14 amino acids. CDR3 loop: CASSLQTKGSPLHF.

This sequence joins TRBV15 and TRBJ1-2; TCRdb names TRBD1, which stays unverified in the absence of DNA. Germline lookup yields CDR1 LNHNV and CDR2 YYDKDF (reference sequence). This CDR3 has 15 amino acids. The CDR3: CATSDLTPLRPGYTF.

This chain joins TRBV4-3 and TRBJ2-3; without DNA, the TCRdb call of TRBD1 cannot be checked. The CDR3 loop spans 17 amino acids. Germline V lookup: CDR1 LGHNA, CDR2 YSLEER. CDR3 loop: CASSQAASALSTDTQYF.

The chain joins TRBV11-2 to TRBJ2-5; the D gene TCRdb calls, TRBD1, cannot be checked with no DNA. Per the germline V gene, CDR1 is SGHAT and CDR2 is FQNNGV. The CDR3 totals 15 residues. The CDR3 sequence is CASSPLGQYQETQYF.

This rearrangement joins TRBV27 to TRBJ2-1; as DNA is missing, the TRBD1 call by TCRdb cannot be tested. Germline CDR1 is MNHEY and CDR2 is SMNVEV (reference sequence). There are 16 residues in the CDR3. The CDR3 region is CASSPNRDSSYNEQFF.

This chain joins TRBV7-9 and TRBJ2-5. Germline V gene lookup returns CDR1 SEHNR and CDR2 FQNEAQ (reference sequence). CDR3 length equals 15 residues. The CDR3 here is CASSLGYREQETQYF. The variable domain in full, completed from reference TRBV7-9 and TRBJ2-5, reads DTGVSQNPRHKITKRGQNVTFRCDPISEHNRLYWYRQTLGQGPEFLTYFQNEAQLEKSRLLSDRFSAERPKGSFSTLEIQRTEQGDSAMYLCASSLGYREQETQYFGPGTRLLVL.

V is TRBV7-9 and J is TRBJ2-3; TCRdb reports TRBD1, a call that lacks DNA to check it against. CDR1 is SEHNR, CDR2 FQNEAQ, per germline (reference sequence). The CDR3 spans 15 residues. The CDR3 protein is CASSYSQRGPDTQYF.

This chain uses TRBV19 with TRBJ2-2. Germline assignment: CDR1 LNHDA and CDR2 SQIVND (reference sequence). The CDR3 spans 12 residues. The CDR3 sequence: CASSEITGELFF.